This TCR beta chain appears in the sequencing data of a study of cytotoxic CD8 clonotypes in ibrutinib-treated CLL. The CDR3 is 13 residues long. Looked up from germline, CDR1 is MDHEN and CDR2 is SYDVKM. V was shortened by 6 bases and J by 2 bases, with 10 bases between the two germline ends. The repertoire was sequenced with immunoSEQ multiplex PCR; TCRdb's copy has only in-frame clones and lacks some. Of 200,000 to 250,000 clones listed, approximately 79% are singletons. About this clone: This CDR3 is also generated by other DNA sequences in the sample.

The sample in question was PBMCs, obtained after 12 months of ibrutinib treatment. This sequence originates from a human donor with chronic lymphocytic leukemia. The chain has TRBV28 and TRBJ1-1; the D gene is possibly TRBD1 (6 bases). The CDR3, as DNA: TGTGCCAGCAGAGGACAGATTAACACTGAAGCTTTCTTT. It encodes CASRGQINTEAFF.